The present T cell receptor (beta chain) was sequenced within a study of T-cell memory formation after mild COVID-19. Turning to the study itself: TCR clustering was largely donor specific.

TCRdb reanalysed the 5' RACE reads using MiXCR and keeps one entry per CDR3 protein. The table has under 35,000 distinct CDR3 sequences, around 21% seen once. Trimming cost V 1 base and J 4 bases, with 13 bases left between them. From germline, CDR1 is SGHDN and CDR2 FVKESK. The CDR3 has 15 amino acids. The source is an adult who had mild COVID-19 (a few samples of this study predate the infection). Cell type and time point are not known. Sequencing was carried out using PBMCs or a T cell subset sorted from them (not recorded which). The rearrangement uses TRBV14 and TRBJ1-1; D not resolved. The CDR3 protein is CASSQGRGMGTEAFF. CDR3 in DNA: TGTGCCAGCAGCCAAGGTAGAGGGATGGGCACTGAAGCTTTCTTT.